This TCR beta chain was identified during a study of technical replicates of blood from a handful of donors. The assay was immunoSEQ multiplex PCR, and TCRdb's table has in-frame clones only and misses some. The sample lists about 81,000 clones, roughly 96% occurring once. Germline CDR1 reads SGHAT; CDR2 reads FQNNGV. The germline V and J ends were trimmed by 4 bases and 0 bases, with 15 bases remaining between them. The CDR3 totals 16 residues. The TCR originated in a human donor in good health. V usage is TRBV11-2 and J usage is TRBJ1-1; a possible D gene is TRBD1 (6 bases). The specimen sequenced was T cells isolated from PBMCs. DNA for the CDR3: TGTGCCAGCAGCTCAGGACAGTTTACTATGAACACTGAAGCTTTCTTT. It codes for CASSSGQFTMNTEAFF.